This entry features one T cell receptor beta chain sequence. In the source study's methods: Counts of nucleated cells, estimated from reference gene primer amplification, were obtained. Some clones are missing from TCRdb's copy, which holds only in-frame ones; the method was immunoSEQ multiplex PCR. The D gene and trimming were derived from the DNA, and the V and J assignments and clone size from that table. The data contain some 140,000 clones, 65% to 80% of them singletons. The V gene's germline CDR1 is MDHEN and CDR2 SYDVKM. The CDR3 runs to 13 residues. Trimming took 7 bases from V and 9 from J; bases not matched to a gene: 10. This sample is drawn from a study of blood T cell repertoires in COVID-19. Across the whole study: Acute and convalescent COVID-19 samples came from the United States, Italy and Spain. Sources were T cells, B-cell-depleted T cells, or PBMCs; the material itself was cDNA or gDNA.

The chain carries TRBV28 and TRBJ1-2; 8 bases are shared with TRBD1. The sequence came from a man aged 55 to 69 with acute or convalescent COVID-19. The sequenced material came from peripheral blood. Here the CDR3 DNA reads TGTGCCAGCACCCAGCCAGACAGGGGTCGCTACACCTTC. Amino acids: CASTQPDRGRYTF.